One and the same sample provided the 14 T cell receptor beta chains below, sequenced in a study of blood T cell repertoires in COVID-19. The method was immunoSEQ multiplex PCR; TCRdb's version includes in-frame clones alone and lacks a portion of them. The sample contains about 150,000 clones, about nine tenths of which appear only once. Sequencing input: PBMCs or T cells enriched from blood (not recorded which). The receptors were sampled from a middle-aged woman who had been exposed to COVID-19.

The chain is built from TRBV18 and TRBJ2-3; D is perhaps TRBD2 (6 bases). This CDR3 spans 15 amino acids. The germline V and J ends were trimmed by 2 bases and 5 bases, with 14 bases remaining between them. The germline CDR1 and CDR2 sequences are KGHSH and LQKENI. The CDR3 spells CASSPGAGPIDTQYF. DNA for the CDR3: TGTGCCAGCTCACCAGGTGCGGGACCTATAGATACGCAGTATTTT.

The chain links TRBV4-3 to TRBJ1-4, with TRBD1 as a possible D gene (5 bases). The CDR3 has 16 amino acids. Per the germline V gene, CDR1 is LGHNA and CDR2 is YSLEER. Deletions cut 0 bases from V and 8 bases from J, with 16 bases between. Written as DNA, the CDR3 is TGCGCCAGCAGCCAAGAGCGAGGTTGGACAAACGAAAAACTGTTTTTT. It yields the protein CASSQERGWTNEKLFF.

In DNA form, the CDR3 reads TGTGCCAGCAGCCTAGACAGGGGGCTTAGGTACACCGGGGAGCTGTTTTTT. Translation gives CASSLDRGLRYTGELFF. The gene calls are TRBV7-8 and TRBJ2-2; 10 positions match TRBD1. The CDR3 is 17 residues long. The V segment lost 5 bases and the J segment 3 bases; nucleotides outside the gene matches: 9. Germline CDR1 SGHVS, CDR2 FQNEAQ.

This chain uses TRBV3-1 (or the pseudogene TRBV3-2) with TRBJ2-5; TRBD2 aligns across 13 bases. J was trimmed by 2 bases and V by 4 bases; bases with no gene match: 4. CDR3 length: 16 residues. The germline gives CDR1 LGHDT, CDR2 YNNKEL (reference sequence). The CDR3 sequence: CASSLGLAGEQETQYF. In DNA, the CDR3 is TGTGCCAGCAGCCTTGGACTAGCGGGGGAACAAGAGACCCAGTACTTC.

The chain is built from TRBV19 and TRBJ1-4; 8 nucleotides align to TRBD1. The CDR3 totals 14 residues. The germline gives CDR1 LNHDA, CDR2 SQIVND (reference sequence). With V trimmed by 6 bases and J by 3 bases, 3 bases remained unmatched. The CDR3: CASRSGQANEKLFF. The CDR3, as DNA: TGTGCCAGTAGGTCGGGACAGGCTAATGAAAAACTGTTTTTT. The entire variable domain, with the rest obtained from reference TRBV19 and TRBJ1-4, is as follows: DGGITQSPKYLFRKEGQNVTLSCEQNLNHDAMYWYRQDPGQGLRLIYYSQIVNDFQKGDIAEGYSVSREKKESFPLTVTSAQKNPTAFYLCASRSGQANEKLFFGSGTQLSVL.

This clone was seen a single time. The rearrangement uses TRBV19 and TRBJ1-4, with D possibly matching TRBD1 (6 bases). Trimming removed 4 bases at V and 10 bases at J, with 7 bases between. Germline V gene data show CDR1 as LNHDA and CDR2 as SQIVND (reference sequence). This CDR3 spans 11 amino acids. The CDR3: CASSTRGKLFF. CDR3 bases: TGTGCCAGTAGTACCAGGGGAAAACTGTTTTTT. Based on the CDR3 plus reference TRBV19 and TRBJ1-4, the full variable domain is DGGITQSPKYLFRKEGQNVTLSCEQNLNHDAMYWYRQDPGQGLRLIYYSQIVNDFQKGDIAEGYSVSREKKESFPLTVTSAQKNPTAFYLCASSTRGKLFFGSGTQLSVL.

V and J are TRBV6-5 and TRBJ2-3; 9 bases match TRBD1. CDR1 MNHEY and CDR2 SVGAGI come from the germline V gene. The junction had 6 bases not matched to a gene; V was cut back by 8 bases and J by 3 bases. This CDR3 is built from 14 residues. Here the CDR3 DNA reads TGTGCCAGCGGGGCGGGACAGGGAACAGATACGCAGTATTTT. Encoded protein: CASGAGQGTDTQYF.

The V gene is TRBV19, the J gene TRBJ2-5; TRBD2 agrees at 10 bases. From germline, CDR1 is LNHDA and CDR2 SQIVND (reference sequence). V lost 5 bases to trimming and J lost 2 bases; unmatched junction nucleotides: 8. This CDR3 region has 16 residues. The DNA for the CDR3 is TGTGCCAGTAGTCCCACGATAGCGGGGGGACAAGAGACCCAGTACTTC. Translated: CASSPTIAGGQETQYF.

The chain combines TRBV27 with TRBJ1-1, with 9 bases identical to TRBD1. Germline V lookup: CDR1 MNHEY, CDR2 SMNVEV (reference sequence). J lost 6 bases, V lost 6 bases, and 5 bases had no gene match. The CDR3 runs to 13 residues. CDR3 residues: CASRGQGKAEAFF. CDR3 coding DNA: TGTGCCAGCAGGGGACAGGGAAAGGCTGAAGCTTTCTTT.

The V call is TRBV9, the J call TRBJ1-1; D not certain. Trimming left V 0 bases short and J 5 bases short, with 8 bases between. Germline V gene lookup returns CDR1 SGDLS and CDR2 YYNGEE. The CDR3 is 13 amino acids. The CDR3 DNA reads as TGTGCCAGCAGCGTAGCGTCCGGGACTGAAGCTTTCTTT. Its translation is CASSVASGTEAFF. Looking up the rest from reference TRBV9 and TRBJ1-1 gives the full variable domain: DSGVTQTPKHLITATGQRVTLRCSPRSGDLSVYWYQQSLDQGLQFLIQYYNGEERAKGNILERFSAQQFPDLHSELNLSSLELGDSALYFCASSVASGTEAFFGQGTRLTVV.

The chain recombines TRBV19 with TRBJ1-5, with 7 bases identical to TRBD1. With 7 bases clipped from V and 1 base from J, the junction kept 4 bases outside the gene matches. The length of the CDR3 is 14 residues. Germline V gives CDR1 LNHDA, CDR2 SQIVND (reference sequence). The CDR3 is CASTQGGSNQPQHF. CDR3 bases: TGTGCCAGTACCCAGGGGGGCAGCAATCAGCCCCAGCATTTT. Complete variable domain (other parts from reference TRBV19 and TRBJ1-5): DGGITQSPKYLFRKEGQNVTLSCEQNLNHDAMYWYRQDPGQGLRLIYYSQIVNDFQKGDIAEGYSVSREKKESFPLTVTSAQKNPTAFYLCASTQGGSNQPQHFGDGTRLSIL.

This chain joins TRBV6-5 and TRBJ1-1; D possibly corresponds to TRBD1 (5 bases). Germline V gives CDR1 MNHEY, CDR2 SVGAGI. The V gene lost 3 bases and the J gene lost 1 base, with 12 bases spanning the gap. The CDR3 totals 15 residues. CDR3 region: CASSYIRDENTEAFF. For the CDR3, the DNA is TGTGCCAGCAGTTATATCAGGGATGAGAACACTGAAGCTTTCTTT.

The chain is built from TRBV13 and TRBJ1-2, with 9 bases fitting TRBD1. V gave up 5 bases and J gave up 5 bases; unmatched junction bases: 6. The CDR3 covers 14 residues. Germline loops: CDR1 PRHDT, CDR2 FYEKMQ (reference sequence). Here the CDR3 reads CASSAGTGKYGYTF. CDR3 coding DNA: TGTGCCAGCAGCGCCGGGACAGGGAAATATGGCTACACCTTC. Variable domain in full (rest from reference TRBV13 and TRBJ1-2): AAGVIQSPRHLIKEKRETATLKCYPIPRHDTVYWYQQGPGQDPQFLISFYEKMQSDKGSIPDRFSAQQFSDYHSELNMSSLELGDSALYFCASSAGTGKYGYTFGSGTRLTVV.

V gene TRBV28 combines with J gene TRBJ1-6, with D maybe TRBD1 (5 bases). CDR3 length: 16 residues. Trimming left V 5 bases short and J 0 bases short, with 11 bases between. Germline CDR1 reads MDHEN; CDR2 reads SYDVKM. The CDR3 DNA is TGTGCCAGCAGTGGAACAGGTAGCTCCTATAATTCACCCCTCCACTTT. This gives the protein CASSGTGSSYNSPLHF.